This passage covers 2 T cell receptor beta chains from one sample sequenced in a study of OX40 agonist ivuxolimab in advanced cancers. Some clones are missing from TCRdb's copy, which holds only in-frame ones; the method was immunoSEQ multiplex PCR. Of about 35,000 clones in the sample, roughly 84% were seen once. The sequenced sample was CD4+ or CD8+ T cells sorted from blood, obtained in a trial of the OX40 agonist ivuxolimab. These receptor sequences come from an adult with an advanced solid tumor such as melanoma, head and neck, liver or kidney cancer.

The chain is built from TRBV5-6 and TRBJ1-3, with D hard to call. The CDR3 is made up of 14 amino acids. V was shortened by 1 base and J by 0 bases, with 5 bases between the two germline ends. Germline CDR1 SGHDT, CDR2 YYEEEE. CDR3: CASSLRGSGNTIYF. The DNA of the CDR3 is TGTGCCAGCAGCTTGCGGGGCTCTGGAAACACCATATATTTT.

CDR3 residues: CASFGDTREYGYTF. The CDR3 DNA reads TGTGCCAGCTTCGGGGACACTCGAGAATATGGCTACACCTTC. This sequence joins TRBV28 and TRBJ1-2; D perhaps matches TRBD1 (6 bases). V dropped 8 bases and J dropped 5 bases, with 18 bases sitting between them. The V gene's germline CDR1 is MDHEN and CDR2 SYDVKM. The CDR3 contains 14 residues.